The 7 T cell receptor beta chains below all came from one sample that was sequenced in a study of T-cell reconstitution after alpha-beta-depleted transplantation in children. Molecular barcoding with unique molecular identifiers was used for the TCRbeta library. MiXCR, run by TCRdb on the PCR reads, gives a single entry per CDR3 protein. The table records about 540,000 distinct CDR3 sequences, around 19% of them present only once. Source: PBMCs from the stem cell graft donor, taken from the stem cell graft. The receptors come from a human donor who donated a stem cell graft to a child with acute lymphoblastic leukemia.

A few counts support this clonotype. The CDR3 DNA reads as TGTGCCAGCAGCCGCGGGGGACTAGCGAGATACGAGCAGTACTTC. Residues: CASSRGGLARYEQYF. The chain joins TRBV13 to TRBJ2-7; 10 bases agree with TRBD2. Unmatched junction bases numbered 8, after V lost 5 bases and J lost 4 bases. The CDR3 has 15 residues. The V gene's germline CDR1 is PRHDT and CDR2 FYEKMQ (reference sequence).

The table lists this clonotype with a few counts. The chain carries TRBV7-3 and TRBJ2-5; TRBD2 is a possible D gene (6 bases). Germline loops: CDR1 SGHTA, CDR2 FQGTGA. There are 13 residues in the CDR3. Between the trimmed V and J ends, which lost 5 bases and 3 bases, there was a span of 10 bases. CDR3 amino acids: CASSGGKEETQYF. CDR3 bases: TGTGCCAGCAGCGGGGGGAAAGAAGAGACCCAGTACTTC.

This chain uses TRBV10-2 with TRBJ2-7; D call uncertain. CDR3 size: 13 residues. CDR1 is WSHSY, CDR2 SAAADI, per germline. Trimming took 8 bases from V and 1 from J, leaving 12 bases between them. The CDR3 nucleotides read TGCGCCAGCGGTCCTAGTGCATCCTACGAGCAGTACTTC. This encodes CASGPSASYEQYF.

This clonotype showed up just a few times. This chain links TRBV5-1 with TRBJ1-1, with unresolved D. The CDR3 contains 15 residues. The germline gives CDR1 SGHRS, CDR2 YFSETQ. V was pared by 0 bases and J by 1 base, with 10 bases between. The CDR3 nucleotides are TGCGCCAGCAGCTTGGATCTTATTGCGAACACTGAAGCTTTCTTT. Translation gives CASSLDLIANTEAFF.

This chain uses TRBV18 with TRBJ1-1; D call uncertain. With 3 bases removed from V and 0 bases from J, the gap between germline ends came to 11 bases. There are 15 residues in the CDR3. Germline loops: CDR1 KGHSH, CDR2 LQKENI. The CDR3 DNA follows: TGTGCCAGCTCACCTCGAATGGGATTGAACACTGAAGCTTTCTTT. Translated: CASSPRMGLNTEAFF.

V usage is TRBV24-1 and J usage is TRBJ2-2; 14 nucleotides line up with TRBD2. The CDR3 totals 16 residues. Germline V gene lookup returns CDR1 KGHDR and CDR2 SFDVKD. V was clipped by 5 bases and J by 6 bases; unmatched bases: 4. The CDR3 region is CATSAGLAGGPGELFF. The DNA for the CDR3 is TGTGCCACCAGTGCCGGACTAGCGGGAGGTCCCGGGGAGCTGTTTTTT.

This clonotype was counted a few times. The V gene is TRBV14, the J gene TRBJ2-5, with 13 nucleotides matching TRBD2. The length of the CDR3 is 18 residues. The germline V gene has CDR1 SGHDN and CDR2 FVKESK. V lost 4 bases, J lost 0 bases, and 8 bases stayed unmatched. The CDR3 sequence is CASSLRLAGGPHQETQYF. CDR3 nucleotides: TGTGCCAGCAGCCTCCGACTAGCGGGGGGCCCCCACCAAGAGACCCAGTACTTC.